This is a list of T cell receptor beta chains from one sample in a study of CD8 T cells in ankylosing spondylitis. TCRdb used MiXCR to reprocess the 5' RACE reads, holding one entry per CDR3 protein. This table holds about 540,000 distinct CDR3 sequences, 12% found once. The sequenced sample consisted of blood, either unsorted or a sorted T cell fraction (not recorded which). The source of these receptors is a male donor with ankylosing spondylitis. Both conserved end residues are part of each CDR3. D genes are given only for firm matches. Only part of the rows carry a size: once, few, many, or a class if the clone is expanded.

size	length	J	V	D	DNA	CDR3
few	15	TRBJ1-4	TRBV7-2	.	TGTGCCAGCAGCTCTCAGGCCGCAACTAATGAAAAACTGTTTTTT	CASSSQAATNEKLFF
.	17	TRBJ2-5	TRBV7-9	TRBD2	TGTGCCAGCAGCCACCCCTACCTGGGGGGGGTCGTCGAGACCCAGTACTTC	CASSHPYLGGVVETQYF
few	14	TRBJ2-3	TRBV20-1	.	TGCAGTGCTAGAGTGGGCGGGGTCACAGATACGCAGTATTTT	CSARVGGVTDTQYF
many	14	TRBJ2-1	TRBV5-1	.	TGCGCCAGTTATCCCGATGGGTCCTACAATGAGCAGTTCTTC	CASYPDGSYNEQFF
.	19	TRBJ2-1	TRBV5-1	.	TGCGCCAGCAGCCTGGGACCCCCCGGTGGGACGGGGACCCTATCCGAGCAGTTCTTC	CASSLGPPGGTGTLSEQFF
few	12	TRBJ2-4	TRBV14	TRBD2	TGTGCCAGCAGCCAAGTGGGGAGGGGACAGTACTTC	CASSQVGRGQYF
many	13	TRBJ2-7	TRBV7-6	TRBD1	TGTGCCAGCAGCGCCGGGACAGGGGCCGAGCAGTACTTC	CASSAGTGAEQYF
few	17	TRBJ2-1	TRBV20-1	TRBD1	TGCAGTGCTGAGGGGACAGGGGGCCGTAGCTCCTACAATGAGCAGTTCTTC	CSAEGTGGRSSYNEQFF
few	15	TRBJ1-3	TRBV5-1	.	TGCGCCAGCAGCTTGGGGAAGACGGGAGGAAACACCATATATTTT	CASSLGKTGGNTIYF
.	15	TRBJ2-1	TRBV5-5	.	TGTGCCAGCAGCCGGGACACGAGGACAGCAAATGAGCAGTTCTTC	CASSRDTRTANEQFF
.	15	TRBJ1-2	TRBV29-1	.	TGCAGCGTTGATGGGGTGGCAGTCAGTAACTATGGCTACACCTTC	CSVDGVAVSNYGYTF
.	18	TRBJ2-3	TRBV27	TRBD2	TGTGCCAGCAGTTTCCTGCTAGCGGGAGGGCCGAGCACAGATACGCAGTATTTT	CASSFLLAGGPSTDTQYF
.	17	TRBJ2-3	TRBV5-1	TRBD2	TGCGCCAGCAGCTTGGACCCTAGCGGGAGCGATACGGATACGCAGTATTTT	CASSLDPSGSDTDTQYF
many	15	TRBJ2-5	TRBV5-1	TRBD2	TGCGCCAGCAGCTTGGAAGGCGGGAGGAGGGAGACCCAGTACTTC	CASSLEGGRRETQYF
.	13	TRBJ1-1	TRBV29-1	.	TGCAGCGTTGGGGCCAGCTTGAACACTGAAGCTTTCTTT	CSVGASLNTEAFF
few	15	TRBJ2-2	TRBV20-1	.	TGCAGTGGCCTTGCGGCTCCCCCGTTCGACGGGGAGCTGTTTTTT	CSGLAAPPFDGELFF
.	12	TRBJ2-5	TRBV20-1	.	TGCAGTGCCGAGGGAGTGGTAGAGACCCAGTACTTC	CSAEGVVETQYF
.	16	TRBJ2-2	TRBV7-9	.	TGTGCCAGCACCACCTTTGGGTTGGCGAACACCGGGGAGCTGTTTTTT	CASTTFGLANTGELFF
few	15	TRBJ2-7	TRBV5-1	TRBD2	TGCGCCAGCAGCTTGGCAGGGACTAGCGAAGGCGAGCAGTACTTC	CASSLAGTSEGEQYF
.	14	TRBJ2-5	TRBV10-3	TRBD2	TGTGCCATCAGCGCTAGCGGGAACCAAGAGACCCAGTACTTC	CAISASGNQETQYF
.	19	TRBJ2-3	TRBV12-3/TRBV12-4	TRBD2	TGTGCCAGCAGTTTATCACTAGCGGGAGCGATGGCTAGCACAGATACGCAGTATTTT	CASSLSLAGAMASTDTQYF